Listed below are T cell receptor beta chains from one sample, sequenced in a study of shared clonotypes between healthy human individuals. Clones were read by immunoSEQ multiplex PCR, and TCRdb kept only the in-frame ones, dropping some. The sample carries about 120,000 clones, 68% recorded once. The sequenced material came from memory CD8+ T cells sorted from blood. Source of these receptors: a woman in her 30s in good health. The CDR3 runs from the conserved cysteine through the conserved F or W. Each record gives: CDR3 protein, V gene, CDR3 length, J gene, D gene. D genes are given only for firm matches.

CASSRGIGDTYEQYF	TRBV5-1	15	TRBJ2-7	NA
CATSRDIEDRDSYEQYF	TRBV15	17	TRBJ2-7	TRBD1
CASSSGNPPNEQFF	TRBV9	14	TRBJ2-1	TRBD2
CASSDGRERGEQFF	TRBV6-4	14	TRBJ2-1	TRBD2
CASSLGWQSYEQYF	TRBV7-8	14	TRBJ2-7	NA
CASSFGLNTEAFF	TRBV28	13	TRBJ1-1	NA
CASSQDEAGARTGELFF	TRBV4-1	17	TRBJ2-2	NA
CASSLASGRTYEQYF	TRBV11-2	15	TRBJ2-7	TRBD2
CSVGQGRYYGYTF	TRBV29-1	13	TRBJ1-2	NA
CASKTGFNSPLHF	TRBV28	13	TRBJ1-6	TRBD1
CASMQGNDQPQHF	TRBV27	13	TRBJ1-5	NA
CATSRDRQAFSGNTIYF	TRBV15	17	TRBJ1-3	NA
CASSMSPSLHSEAFF	TRBV19	15	TRBJ1-1	NA
CASSLFPGADGVWDEAFF	TRBV5-1	18	TRBJ1-1	NA
CARPGRQTGGNYGYTF	TRBV2	16	TRBJ1-2	NA
CTSSQDTPVCYSEDAYGYTF	TRBV1	20	TRBJ1-2	NA
CASSLVDRVPYEQYF	TRBV27	15	TRBJ2-7	TRBD1
CASSPSTTQETQYF	TRBV25-1	14	TRBJ2-5	NA
CASSQRTGLNTGELFF	TRBV4-1	16	TRBJ2-2	TRBD1
CASSRTGSEQYF	TRBV18	12	TRBJ2-7	TRBD1
CASSFADSSYEQFF	TRBV6-4	14	TRBJ2-1	NA
CASASGLAPYNEQFF	TRBV7-9	15	TRBJ2-1	TRBD2
CASSDALYNEQFF	TRBV6-4	13	TRBJ2-1	NA
CSVDGGRAGDEQFF	TRBV29-1	14	TRBJ2-1	TRBD2
CASSFEGISNQPQHF	TRBV28	15	TRBJ1-5	NA
CASRARVFGGTYEQYF	TRBV28	16	TRBJ2-7	NA
CSVEGQEGGELFF	TRBV29-1	13	TRBJ2-2	NA
CASRLTGESYEQYF	TRBV6-6	14	NA	TRBD1
CASSDQRRGYNTGELFF	TRBV9	17	TRBJ2-2	NA
CASSSTSGSGYNEQFF	TRBV11-1	16	TRBJ2-1	TRBD2
CASSPHGTGKGGEAFF	TRBV4-1	16	TRBJ1-1	TRBD1
CASSLFGKGETQYF	TRBV28	14	TRBJ2-5	NA
CASGGQGSRKLFF	TRBV13	13	TRBJ1-4	TRBD1
CASSLGIRGRYTDTQYF	TRBV27	17	TRBJ2-3	TRBD2
CASSAGDEQYF	TRBV21-1	11	TRBJ2-7	NA
CASGSRASQPQHF	TRBV27	13	TRBJ1-5	NA
CASLRDSAYEQYF	TRBV2	13	TRBJ2-7	TRBD1
CASSSRRYEQYF	TRBV27	12	TRBJ2-7	NA
CASSQGTGNAGELFF	TRBV11-2	15	TRBJ2-2	TRBD1
CASSSGHLQLSGANVLTF	TRBV5-1	18	TRBJ2-6	NA
CAWRKDSPKESTIYF	TRBV30	15	TRBJ1-3	NA
CASSESGGDYNEQFF	TRBV6-4	15	TRBJ2-1	NA
CASSDSTENTEAFF	TRBV6-4	14	TRBJ1-1	NA
CASSLRWVRGSEQYF	TRBV5-4	15	TRBJ2-7	NA
CASSALNLYGYTF	TRBV2	13	TRBJ1-2	NA
CASSESPTYEQYF	TRBV25-1	13	NA	NA
CASSGSTGLSYEQYF	TRBV25-1	15	TRBJ2-7	NA
CSVWSGAQYF	TRBV29-1	10	TRBJ2-3	NA
CASSRREEGTDTQYF	TRBV5-1	15	TRBJ2-3	TRBD2
CASRDDNTGELFF	TRBV10-2	13	TRBJ2-2	NA
CASSQGGPQLAGEDGWSRHF	TRBV4-2	20	TRBJ2-7	TRBD2
CAISAPGTNQPQHF	TRBV10-3	14	TRBJ1-5	NA
CAISELIGGRGGPNEQFF	TRBV10-3	18	TRBJ2-1	NA